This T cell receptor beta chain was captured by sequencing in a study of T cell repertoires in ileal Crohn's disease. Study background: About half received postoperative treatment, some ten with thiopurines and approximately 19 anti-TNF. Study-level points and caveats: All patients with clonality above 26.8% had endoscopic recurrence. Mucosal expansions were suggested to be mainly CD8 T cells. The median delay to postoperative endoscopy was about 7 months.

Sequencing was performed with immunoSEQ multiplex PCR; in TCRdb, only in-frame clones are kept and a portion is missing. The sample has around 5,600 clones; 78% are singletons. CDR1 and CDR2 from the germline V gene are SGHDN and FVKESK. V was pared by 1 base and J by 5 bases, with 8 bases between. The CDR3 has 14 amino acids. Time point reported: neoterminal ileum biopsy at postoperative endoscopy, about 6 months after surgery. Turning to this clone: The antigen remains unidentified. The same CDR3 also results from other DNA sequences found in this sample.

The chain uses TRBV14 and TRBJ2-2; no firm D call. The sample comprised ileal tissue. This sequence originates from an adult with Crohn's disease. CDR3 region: CASSQVRVTGELFF. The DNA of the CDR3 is TGTGCCAGCAGCCAAGTTCGAGTAACCGGGGAGCTGTTTTTT.